The next 12 T cell receptor beta chains were all read from a single sample in a study of early T cells in non-severe SARS-CoV-2 infection. Each CDR3 protein gets one entry after TCRdb re-called the 5' RACE reads with MiXCR. Of approximately 89,000 distinct CDR3 sequences in the sample, 11% to 15% were seen once. Sequenced material: whole blood. These receptors all stem from an adult who was a healthcare worker with PCR-confirmed SARS-CoV-2 infection or an uninfected control (not recorded which).

This clonotype showed up many times. The V gene is TRBV7-9, the J gene TRBJ1-1; D gene unclear. Trimming pared 2 bases from V and 7 bases from J, leaving 5 bases between. This CDR3 comprises 11 residues. The germline CDR1 and CDR2 sequences are SEHNR and FQNEAQ (reference sequence). This CDR3 is CASSLYSEAFF. The CDR3, as DNA: TGTGCCAGCAGCTTATACAGTGAAGCTTTCTTT.

DNA for the CDR3: TGCGCCAGCAGCTTGGCCGGGTCAGGGCGAGAGACCCAGTACTTC. Translating it yields CASSLAGSGRETQYF. The chain has TRBV5-1 and TRBJ2-5; perhaps TRBD1 as D (5 bases). CDR1 is SGHRS, CDR2 YFSETQ, per germline. The CDR3 consists of 15 residues. Trimming left V 0 bases short and J 4 bases short, with 13 bases between.

Ten or more counts support this clonotype. The genes are TRBV5-5 and TRBJ2-1, with D possibly being TRBD1 (6 bases). Trimming pared 4 bases from V and 6 bases from J, leaving 14 bases between. CDR3 length: 14 amino acids. The germline V gene encodes CDR1 SGHKS and CDR2 YYEKEE (reference sequence). The CDR3 DNA reads TGTGCCAGCAGCCTGGGCCGGACAGTCAATGAGCAGTTCTTC. Residues: CASSLGRTVNEQFF.

The CDR3 loop reads CASSPPRERYEQYF. The CDR3 bases are TGTGCCAGCTCACCACCCCGGGAGAGGTACGAGCAGTACTTC. This chain links TRBV18 with TRBJ2-7; D perhaps matches TRBD2 (6 bases). From germline, CDR1 is KGHSH and CDR2 LQKENI. The V end lost 0 bases, the J end lost 4 bases, and 10 bases lay between the germline ends. The CDR3 runs 14 residues.

This clonotype was seen many times. The genes are TRBV30 and TRBJ1-3, with no clear D. V was shortened by 4 bases and J by 0 bases, with 7 bases between the two germline ends. Germline V lookup: CDR1 GTSNPN, CDR2 SVGIG (reference sequence). CDR3 size: 13 residues. The CDR3 spells CAWKRDSGNTIYF. CDR3 sequence (DNA): TGTGCCTGGAAGAGAGACTCTGGAAACACCATATATTTT.

This chain connects TRBV18 to TRBJ2-1; D is unresolved. V was cut by 2 bases and J by 1 base, with 18 bases left in between. This CDR3 region has 18 residues. The germline gives CDR1 KGHSH, CDR2 LQKENI. The CDR3 DNA sequence: TGTGCCAGCTCACCAATAACAGATCTAAAGTCGTCCTACAATGAGCAGTTCTTC. Protein sequence: CASSPITDLKSSYNEQFF.

The chain combines TRBV5-5 with TRBJ2-7; D is unresolved. V lost 2 bases, J lost 3 bases, and 6 bases lay in between. Germline CDR1 reads SGHKS; CDR2 reads YYEKEE (reference sequence). The CDR3 has 12 residues. In nucleotides, the CDR3 is TGTGCCAGCAGCTTTGGGCGCTACGAGCAGTACTTC. As protein: CASSFGRYEQYF.

This chain joins TRBV20-1 and TRBJ1-4, with a possible D match to TRBD1 (5 bases). The CDR3 runs 14 residues. The germline V gene has CDR1 DFQATT and CDR2 SNEGSKA (reference sequence). The ends were cut back, 5 bases at V and 4 bases at J, with 14 bases in the middle. CDR3 sequence: CSAPRQQLNEKLFF. The CDR3 region has the DNA TGCAGTGCTCCCCGACAGCAACTTAATGAAAAACTGTTTTTT.

This clonotype showed up many times. The chain joins TRBV27 to TRBJ2-7, with 13 bases identical to TRBD2. Trimming took 0 bases from V and 7 from J; bases not matched to a gene: 12. The V gene's germline CDR1 is MNHEY and CDR2 SMNVEV (reference sequence). The CDR3 consists of 18 residues. For the CDR3, the DNA is TGTGCCAGCAGTTTATCCATCCGTCTACTAGCGGGAGGGGGAGAGCAGTACTTC. Encoded protein: CASSLSIRLLAGGGEQYF.

A few counts support this clonotype. The J gene is TRBJ2-1, the V gene TRBV5-6, with D hard to call. The CDR3 sequence is 15 residues long. The ends were cut back, 1 base at V and 2 bases at J, with 10 bases in the middle. CDR1 SGHDT and CDR2 YYEEEE come from the germline V gene. The CDR3 DNA sequence: TGTGCCAGCAGCTTGAATCCGTCCCCCTACAATGAGCAGTTCTTC. Residues: CASSLNPSPYNEQFF.

V is TRBV11-1 and J is TRBJ2-5, with D hard to call. Trimming removed 4 bases at V and 4 bases at J, with 13 bases between. Per the germline V gene, CDR1 is SGHAT and CDR2 is FQDESV (reference sequence). This CDR3 comprises 14 residues. The CDR3 DNA reads TGTGCCAGCAGCTCCCTTAGGGTCAGAGAGACCCAGTACTTC. The encoded protein is CASSSLRVRETQYF.

This clonotype was seen a few times. The CDR3 reads CASSHPERNEQFF. CDR3 nucleotides: TGTGCCAGCAGCCACCCCGAGAGGAATGAGCAGTTCTTC. The rearrangement uses TRBV13 and TRBJ2-1; D unresolved. V lost 5 bases, J lost 7 bases, and 12 bases lay in between. Germline V CDR1 and CDR2: PRHDT, FYEKMQ (reference sequence). This CDR3 comprises 13 residues.